This is a list of T cell receptor beta chains from one sample in a study of blood T cell repertoires in COVID-19. Clones were read by immunoSEQ multiplex PCR, and TCRdb kept only the in-frame ones, dropping some. The table shows 150,000 to 160,000 clones, with 91% occurring only once. The material sequenced was peripheral blood. Every receptor here comes from a man aged 45-60 years with acute or convalescent COVID-19. Both conserved end residues are part of each CDR3. D genes are given only for firm matches. Size tells how often a clone was seen (once, few, many) or the class of an expanded clone, and some rows leave it out.

V gene	clone size	D gene	J gene	CDR3 DNA	CDR3 protein
TRBV19	-	TRBD2	TRBJ2-1	TGTGCCAGTAGTATAGCCGCCAGAGGTAGCGGGAAGGACGAGCAGTTCTTC	CASSIAARGSGKDEQFF
TRBV6-5	-	TRBD2	TRBJ2-1	TGTGCCAGCAGTTGGACTAGCGGGAGTCTTGAGCAGTTCTTC	CASSWTSGSLEQFF
TRBV4-1	-	TRBD2	TRBJ2-3	TGCGCCAGCAGCCCCCTGGCGGGGGGGCGAGCAGATACGCAGTATTTT	CASSPLAGGRADTQYF
TRBV5-1	-	TRBD2	TRBJ2-1	TGCGCCAGCAGCGCCCCCGGGACTAGCGGGAGGGCCTCCTACAATGAGCAGTTCTTC	CASSAPGTSGRASYNEQFF
TRBV7-2	-	TRBD1	TRBJ1-2	TGTGCCAGCAGCTCGAAGGGACAGGAGAATGGCTACACCTTC	CASSSKGQENGYTF
TRBV7-2	-	TRBD1	TRBJ1-2	TGTGCCAGCAGCCGGGACAGCCACTATGGCTACACCTTC	CASSRDSHYGYTF
TRBV24-1	-	TRBD1	TRBJ2-2	TGTGCCACCAGTGATTTCGGGACAGGGAACACCGGGGAGCTGTTTTTT	CATSDFGTGNTGELFF
TRBV6-6	-	-	TRBJ1-6	TGTGCCAGCAGTTACCTACAGGGAAGTTCACCCCTCCACTTT	CASSYLQGSSPLHF
TRBV11-2	-	-	TRBJ2-2	TGTGCCAGCAGCAAATGGGGCAGGCGCGCGAACACCGGGGAGCTGTTTTTT	CASSKWGRRANTGELFF
TRBV28	-	-	TRBJ1-2	TGTGCCAGCAGGATAAAAAGGACGGGGGATGGCTACACCTTC	CASRIKRTGDGYTF
TRBV19	once	TRBD1	TRBJ2-5	TGTGCCAGTAGCGACAGGGTACCGGGGGAGACCCAGTACTTC	CASSDRVPGETQYF
TRBV18	-	TRBD1	TRBJ1-1	TGTGCCAGCTCACCAAATACCCAGGGGGCGGGCACTGAAGCTTTCTTT	CASSPNTQGAGTEAFF
TRBV6-2/TRBV6-3	-	TRBD1	TRBJ1-1	TGTGCCAGCAGTTTGACAGGGGATTCTGAGACTGAAGCTTTCTTT	CASSLTGDSETEAFF
TRBV19	-	-	TRBJ1-6	TGTGCCAGTAGTATTGAGTCAGGCGAAAATTCACCCCTCCACTTT	CASSIESGENSPLHF
TRBV4-2	once	TRBD1	TRBJ1-2	TGTGCCAGCAGCCAAGGGCCGGGACAGGGGGCGAATGGCTACACCTTC	CASSQGPGQGANGYTF
TRBV4-2	-	TRBD2	TRBJ2-1	TGTGCCAGCAGCCAAGATCGGTCGGCGGGAGGGCAGGGTAGGGAGCAGTTCTTC	CASSQDRSAGGQGREQFF
TRBV18	-	TRBD1	TRBJ1-5	TGTGCCAGCTCACCCGGGACAGTAATACATCAGCCCCAGCATTTT	CASSPGTVIHQPQHF
TRBV2	-	-	TRBJ1-5	TGTGCCAGCAGTGAAGGAAGCCTTAGCAATCAGCCCCAGCATTTT	CASSEGSLSNQPQHF
TRBV18	-	-	TRBJ1-2	TGTGCCAGCTCACCACCCCTTCCGGGGGACTATGGCTACACCTTC	CASSPPLPGDYGYTF
TRBV28	-	-	TRBJ1-4	TGTGCCAGCAGCCCCGGGGAGTATCGGGAAAAACTGTTTTTT	CASSPGEYREKLFF
TRBV4-3	-	TRBD1	TRBJ1-4	TGCGCCAGCAGCCCCGAGGCCGGACAGGGATATGAAAAACTGTTTTTT	CASSPEAGQGYEKLFF
TRBV11-2	-	-	TRBJ1-1	TGTGCCAGCAGCTCGACAGCAGGGGATACTGAAGCTTTCTTT	CASSSTAGDTEAFF
TRBV6-5	once	-	TRBJ1-5	TGTGCCAGCAGTTACTCGCAGGGTGGTCAGCCCCAGCATTTT	CASSYSQGGQPQHF
TRBV18	-	-	TRBJ2-2	TGTGCCAGCTCACCCGTCCGGGGTGGAACCGGGGAGCTGTTTTTT	CASSPVRGGTGELFF
TRBV10-3	-	TRBD1	TRBJ2-5	TGTGCCATCAGCTACGGGACAGGCCAAGAGACCCAGTACTTC	CAISYGTGQETQYF
TRBV2	-	-	TRBJ2-1	TGTGCCAGCAGTGAACTGACAGGCGAGCAGTTCTTC	CASSELTGEQFF
TRBV10-3	-	-	TRBJ2-1	TGTGCCATCACCGGGACCGGGGGTGGCAATGAGCAGTTCTTC	CAITGTGGGNEQFF
TRBV18	-	TRBD1	TRBJ1-1	TGTGCCAGCTCACCAAATGCAGGGGGGAACACTGAAGCTTTCTTT	CASSPNAGGNTEAFF
TRBV2	-	TRBD2	TRBJ2-1	TGTGCCAGCAGTGAAGTTCGGCTAGCGGGAGATGAGCAGTTCTTC	CASSEVRLAGDEQFF
TRBV7-3	-	TRBD1	TRBJ2-2	TGTGCCAGCAGGCGGCAGGGGGCGGTCGGGGAGCTGTTTTTT	CASRRQGAVGELFF
TRBV28	-	-	TRBJ2-1	TGTGCCAGCCTTGCAAGAGGGTTGGCCCACAATGAGCAGTTCTTC	CASLARGLAHNEQFF
TRBV7-9	-	TRBD2	TRBJ2-3	TGTGCCAGCAGCTTAGCCGGACTAGCGCAAAACACAGATACGCAGTATTTT	CASSLAGLAQNTDTQYF
TRBV30	-	-	TRBJ1-2	TGTGCCTGGAGCACCTCGGGGGGTACCTATGGCTACACCTTC	CAWSTSGGTYGYTF
TRBV11-3	-	-	TRBJ2-2	TGTGCCAGCAGCTTATTGCAGTACACCGGGGAGCTGTTTTTT	CASSLLQYTGELFF
TRBV5-1	-	-	TRBJ2-3	TGCGCCAGCAGCTTGGAACTAGCCCCAGATACGCAGTATTTT	CASSLELAPDTQYF
TRBV6-2/TRBV6-3	few	-	TRBJ1-2	TGTGCCAGCAGTCGCACGGACTATGGCTACACCTTC	CASSRTDYGYTF
TRBV7-2	-	-	TRBJ1-5	TGTGCCAGCAGCGTACAGGGTGGCCAGCCCCAGCATTTT	CASSVQGGQPQHF